Listed below are T cell receptor beta chains from one sample, sequenced in a study of cytomegalovirus exposure and HLA in healthy donors. TCRdb's copy holds only in-frame clones and misses some; the assay was immunoSEQ multiplex PCR. The sample carries around 130,000 clones, around 80% recorded once. Source material: PBMCs. The receptor set was obtained from a woman aged 40 to 55 in good health and CMV-seronegative. Both conserved end residues are part of each CDR3. The D gene is left open where the match is weak. Clone size is not always given. Where it is, it says once, few, many or a class for expanded clones.

d_call	v_call	j_call	clone_size	cdr3_length	cdr3_nt	cdr3_aa
-	TRBV6-5	TRBJ2-7	-	14	TGTGCCAGCAGTTACTCGATGAGTAGTGGCGGGCAGTACTTC	CASSYSMSSGGQYF
TRBD1	TRBV5-1	TRBJ2-3	-	16	TGCGCCAGCAGCTTGGGGCCGGGACAGGGTGGAGATACGCAGTATTTT	CASSLGPGQGGDTQYF
-	TRBV7-9	TRBJ2-7	few	13	TGTGCCGCAGGTCAGGGCAGATCCTACGAGCAGTACTTC	CAAGQGRSYEQYF
TRBD1	TRBV9	TRBJ1-5	-	14	TGTGCCAGCAGCGTCCGGGACAGATATCAGCCCCAGCATTTT	CASSVRDRYQPQHF
TRBD2	TRBV7-2	TRBJ2-7	-	15	TGTGCCAGCAGCTTATCAGGGTGGGAGGGTTACGAGCAGTACTTC	CASSLSGWEGYEQYF
-	TRBV2	TRBJ2-7	few	11	TGTGCCGGGGGGGACATCTACGAGCAGTACTTC	CAGGDIYEQYF
TRBD2	TRBV9	TRBJ2-4	once	19	TGTGCCAGCAGCGTAGGGCTAGCGGGGTCCCTCGGGGCCAAAAACATTCAGTACTTC	CASSVGLAGSLGAKNIQYF
TRBD1	TRBV30	TRBJ1-4	-	18	TGTGCCTGGAGTGTATCGCTCCTACCCGGGACAGGATTTGAAAAACTGTTTTTT	CAWSVSLLPGTGFEKLFF
-	TRBV19	TRBJ1-5	-	17	TGTGCCAGTACCGTGGGGGCTGGCGGGCCCCTTGTTGGGCCCCAGCATTTT	CASTVGAGGPLVGPQHF
TRBD1	TRBV9	TRBJ1-4	-	14	TGTGCCAGCACCCAAACAGGGGATGGGGAAAAACTGTTTTTT	CASTQTGDGEKLFF
TRBD1	TRBV7-2	TRBJ2-7	-	14	TGTGCCAGCAGCACGGACAGGGGAAGGGGCGAGCAGTACTTC	CASSTDRGRGEQYF
-	TRBV5-1	TRBJ2-7	-	15	TGCGCCAGCAGCTTGGTGGGAGGGGGCTCCTACGAGCAGTACTTC	CASSLVGGGSYEQYF
-	TRBV18	TRBJ2-7	-	13	TGTGCCAGCTCACCACAGGGGGTTTACGAGCAGTACTTC	CASSPQGVYEQYF
-	TRBV27	TRBJ1-5	-	13	TGTGCCAGCAGGGGTCCGGGGAGTCAGCCCCAGCATTTT	CASRGPGSQPQHF
TRBD1	TRBV6-5	TRBJ1-5	-	15	TGTGCCAGCAGCCGAGGACAGGAAGGAAGTCAGCCCCAGCATTTT	CASSRGQEGSQPQHF
TRBD1	TRBV5-1	TRBJ1-2	-	15	TGCGCCAGCAGCTTGGCCATTACAGGGGTAGTGACCTACACCTTC	CASSLAITGVVTYTF
-	TRBV27	TRBJ1-5	few	15	TGTGCCAGCAGCAGCCGGGGATATAGCAATCAGCCCCAGCATTTT	CASSSRGYSNQPQHF
TRBD2	TRBV2	TRBJ2-5	-	15	TGTGCCAGCATGAACGCTAGCGGATACCAAGAGACCCAGTACTTC	CASMNASGYQETQYF